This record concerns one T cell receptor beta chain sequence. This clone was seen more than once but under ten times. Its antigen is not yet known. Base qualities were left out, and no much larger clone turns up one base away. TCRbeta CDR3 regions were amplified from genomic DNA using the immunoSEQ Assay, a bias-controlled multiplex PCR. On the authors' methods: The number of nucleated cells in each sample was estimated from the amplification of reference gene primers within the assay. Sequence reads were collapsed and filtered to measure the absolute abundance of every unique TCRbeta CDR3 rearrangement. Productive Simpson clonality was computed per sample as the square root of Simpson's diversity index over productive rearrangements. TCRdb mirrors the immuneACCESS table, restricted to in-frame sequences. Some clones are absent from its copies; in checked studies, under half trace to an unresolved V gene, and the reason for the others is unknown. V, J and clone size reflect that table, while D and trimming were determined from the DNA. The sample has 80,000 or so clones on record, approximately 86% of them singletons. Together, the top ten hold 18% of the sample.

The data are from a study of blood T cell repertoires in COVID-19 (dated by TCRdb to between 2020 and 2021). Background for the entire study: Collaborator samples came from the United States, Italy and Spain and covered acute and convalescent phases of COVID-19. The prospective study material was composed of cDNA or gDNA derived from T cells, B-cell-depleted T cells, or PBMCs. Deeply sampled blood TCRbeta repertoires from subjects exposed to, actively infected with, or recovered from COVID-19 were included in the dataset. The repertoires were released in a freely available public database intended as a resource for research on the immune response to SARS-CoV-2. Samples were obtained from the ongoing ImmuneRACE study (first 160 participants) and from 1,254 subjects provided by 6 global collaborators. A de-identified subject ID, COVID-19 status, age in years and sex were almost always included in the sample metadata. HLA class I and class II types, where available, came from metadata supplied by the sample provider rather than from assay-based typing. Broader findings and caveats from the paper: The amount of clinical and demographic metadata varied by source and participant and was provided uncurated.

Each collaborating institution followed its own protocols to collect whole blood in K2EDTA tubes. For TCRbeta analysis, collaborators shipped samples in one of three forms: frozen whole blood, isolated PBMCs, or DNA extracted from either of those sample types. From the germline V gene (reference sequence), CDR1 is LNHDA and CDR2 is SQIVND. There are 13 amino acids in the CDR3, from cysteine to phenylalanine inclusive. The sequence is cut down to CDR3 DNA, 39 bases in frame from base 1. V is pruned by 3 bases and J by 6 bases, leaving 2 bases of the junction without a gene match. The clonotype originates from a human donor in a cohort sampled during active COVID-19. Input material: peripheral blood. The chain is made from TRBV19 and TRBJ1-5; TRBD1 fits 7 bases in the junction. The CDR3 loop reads CASSMRGPQPQHF. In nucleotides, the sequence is TGTGCCAGTAGTATGAGGGGGCCTCAGCCCCAGCATTTT.